This T cell receptor beta chain is drawn from a study of T cell responses to AZD1222 COVID-19 vaccine. Study results and limitations: Nearly half of unique spike-specific TCRs reportedly avoided B.1.351 and B.1.1.7 mutated regions. Vaccination with two AZD1222 doses was followed by a rise in Spike-specific TCR breadth and depth.

Comments on this clone: Its specificity is unknown.

Using immunoSEQ multiplex PCR, the repertoire was profiled, and TCRdb retains in-frame clones only, with some absent. The table has fewer than 150,000 clones, about nine tenths seen once; the top ten hold roughly 7.7%. The CDR3 has 15 amino acids. V lost 1 base, J lost 7 bases, and 11 bases lay in between. Per the germline V gene, CDR1 is LGHDT and CDR2 is YNNKEL (reference sequence). The sequence came from an adult in good health. The chain recombines TRBV3-1 (or the pseudogene TRBV3-2) with TRBJ1-6; unclear D gene. The sample here was peripheral blood, taken on day 0 of AZD1222 vaccination. The CDR3 DNA follows: TGTGCCAGCAGCCAAGTCGGGCAGGTAAATTCACCCCTCCACTTT. Protein sequence: CASSQVGQVNSPLHF.